The 14 T cell receptor beta chains below were found in one sample sequenced in a study of blood T cell repertoires in COVID-19 (dated by TCRdb to 2020 to 2022). Library preparation used the immunoSEQ multiplex PCR assay. The clones in this table, taken by TCRdb from immuneACCESS, are in-frame only. Not every clone is retained; where verified, under half of the shortfall comes from an unresolved V gene, and the cause of the rest is unknown. The sample table contains around 250,000 clones; only one count was recorded for 70% to 90% of them. The top ten hold around 7.3% of the sample. The sequencing input was peripheral blood. Receptors were obtained from a woman aged 70-85 years with active or convalescent COVID-19.

The rearrangement joins TRBV6-5 to TRBJ1-2; 7 bases line up with TRBD1. Germline V CDR1 and CDR2: MNHEY, SVGAGI. Germline trimming cut 0 bases from V and 6 bases from J; bases unmatched to any gene: 4. The CDR3 length is 14 residues. CDR3 residues: CASSYSSRGDGYTF. For the CDR3, the DNA is TGTGCCAGCAGTTACTCATCCAGGGGGGATGGCTACACCTTC.

The V and J genes are TRBV19 and TRBJ2-3, with 7 bases matching TRBD2. CDR3 size: 17 residues. With 7 bases clipped from V and 4 bases from J, the junction kept 17 bases outside the gene matches. Germline assignment: CDR1 LNHDA and CDR2 SQIVND (reference sequence). CDR3 sequence: CASTPGGRDVRSDTQYF. The CDR3 nucleotides are TGTGCCAGTACCCCTGGTGGGAGGGACGTCCGGTCAGATACGCAGTATTTT.

The chain joins TRBV25-1 to TRBJ1-5, with D unresolved. Trimming shortened V by 1 base and J by 6 bases, and 10 bases separated the two germline ends. The germline gives CDR1 MGHDK, CDR2 SYGVNS. The CDR3 sequence is 14 residues long. The CDR3: CASSEWALGQPQHF. The CDR3 coding sequence is TGTGCCAGCAGTGAATGGGCCTTGGGTCAGCCCCAGCATTTT.

This chain uses TRBV19 with TRBJ1-5; 8 bases line up with TRBD1. The germline CDR1 and CDR2 sequences are LNHDA and SQIVND (reference sequence). The CDR3 runs 15 residues. With 7 bases clipped from V and 4 bases from J, the junction kept 9 bases outside the gene matches. The CDR3 DNA sequence: TGTGCCAGTACCCCCGGGACAGGACTAAATCAGCCCCAGCATTTT. It encodes CASTPGTGLNQPQHF.

The chain recombines TRBV12-3 or TRBV12-4 with TRBJ1-2, with TRBD1 identical over 7 bases. The length of the CDR3 is 11 residues. Trimming at V came to 7 bases and at J to 6 bases, leaving 2 bases not matched to a gene. The CDR3: CASNRGHGYTF. The CDR3 nucleotides are TGTGCCAGCAACAGGGGACATGGCTACACCTTC.

The chain links TRBV3-1 (or the pseudogene TRBV3-2) to TRBJ1-2, with TRBD1 matching 9 bases. The junction had 5 bases not matched to a gene; V was cut back by 2 bases and J by 7 bases. CDR1 is LGHDT, CDR2 YNNKEL, per germline (reference sequence). This CDR3 has 14 residues. For the CDR3, the DNA is TGTGCCAGCAGCCAACCGGGACAGGGTTTTGGCTACACCTTC. This codes for CASSQPGQGFGYTF.

The chain couples TRBV10-3 to TRBJ1-3; tentatively, D is TRBD1 (6 bases). V was pared by 8 bases and J by 2 bases, with 16 bases between. The CDR3 contains 15 residues. The V gene's germline CDR1 is ENHRY and CDR2 SYGVKD. The DNA for the CDR3 is TGTGCCATCGGACAGAGTATCAAGGCTGGAAACACCATATATTTT. It yields the protein CAIGQSIKAGNTIYF.

The V and J genes are TRBV7-2 and TRBJ1-2, with D perhaps TRBD1 (5 bases). The CDR3 has 14 amino acids. CDR1 and CDR2 from the germline V gene are SGHTA and FQGNSA. Trimming removed 7 bases at V and 5 bases at J, with 17 bases between. CDR3 in DNA: TGTGCCAGCAACCCCCCCGCCCGGGGGTATGGCTACACCTTC. Its translation is CASNPPARGYGYTF.

The V call is TRBV5-6, the J call TRBJ1-1; 11 bases fit TRBD1. Unmatched junction bases numbered 5, after V lost 3 bases and J lost 7 bases. The CDR3 runs 14 residues. The germline V gene encodes CDR1 SGHDT and CDR2 YYEEEE. The CDR3 protein is CASSSDRGHSEAFF. In DNA form, the CDR3 reads TGTGCCAGCAGCTCGGACAGGGGGCATAGTGAAGCTTTCTTT.

V gene TRBV12-3 or TRBV12-4 combines with J gene TRBJ1-2; D not certain. The CDR3 has 12 amino acids. V dropped 6 bases and J dropped 7 bases, with 12 bases sitting between them. In DNA, the CDR3 is TGTGCCAGCAGCTCCAGAGCGTTTGGCTACACCTTC. Its translation: CASSSRAFGYTF.

This chain joins TRBV4-2 and TRBJ2-1; 14 bases map to TRBD2. The CDR3 covers 20 residues. V shed 3 bases, J shed 0 bases, and the junction held 10 bases outside the gene matches. Germline CDR1 is LGHNA and CDR2 is YNFKEQ. The CDR3 protein is CASSQVSGLAGAPSYNEQFF. The CDR3 nucleotides are TGTGCCAGCAGCCAGGTATCGGGACTAGCGGGGGCCCCCTCCTACAATGAGCAGTTCTTC.

This chain uses TRBV27 with TRBJ1-3, with no clear D. This CDR3 has 12 amino acids. Germline CDR1 and CDR2: MNHEY and SMNVEV (reference sequence). V was trimmed by 5 bases and J by 6 bases, leaving 8 bases between them. In DNA, the CDR3 is TGTGCCAGCAGTGGGCAGACAAACACCATATATTTT. It is translated as CASSGQTNTIYF.

The chain employs TRBV5-8 and TRBJ1-5, with D possibly being TRBD1 (5 bases). V lost 0 bases and J lost 9, with 10 bases in between. Germline V gene lookup returns CDR1 SGHTS and CDR2 YDEGEE. This CDR3 has 13 residues. CDR3 sequence reads: CASSLGAGGPQHF. CDR3 coding DNA: TGTGCCAGCAGCTTGGGGGCCGGGGGGCCCCAGCATTTT.

The V and J genes are TRBV11-3 and TRBJ2-7; D might be TRBD2 (7 bases). The length of the CDR3 is 15 residues. V was cut by 5 bases and J by 0 bases, with 14 bases left in between. Germline V gene lookup returns CDR1 SGHNT and CDR2 YENEEA. This chain's CDR3 is CASSRGAASSYEQYF. In DNA form, the CDR3 reads TGTGCCAGCAGCCGGGGGGCGGCCAGCTCCTACGAGCAGTACTTC.